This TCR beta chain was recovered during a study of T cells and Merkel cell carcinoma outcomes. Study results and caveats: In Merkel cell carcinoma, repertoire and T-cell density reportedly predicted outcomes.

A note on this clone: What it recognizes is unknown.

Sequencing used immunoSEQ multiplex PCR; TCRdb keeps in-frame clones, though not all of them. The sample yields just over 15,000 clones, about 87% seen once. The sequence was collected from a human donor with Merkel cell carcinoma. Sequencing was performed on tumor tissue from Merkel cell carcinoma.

The CDR3 sequence is CASSPSPGGYEQYF. In DNA form, the CDR3 reads TGTGCCAGCAGTCCCTCCCCGGGCGGATACGAGCAGTACTTC. This chain joins TRBV27 and TRBJ2-7; D not resolved. The V end was cut by 5 bases, the J end by 4 bases, with 15 bases between. CDR1 and CDR2 (germline): MNHEY, SMNVEV (reference sequence). This CDR3 has 14 amino acids.